This T cell receptor beta chain was observed in a study of T-cell reconstitution after alpha-beta-depleted transplantation in children. Unique molecular identifiers were used to barcode this TCRbeta library. TCRdb re-derived calls from the PCR reads in MiXCR, one entry per CDR3 protein. The sample has roughly 500,000 distinct CDR3 sequences; 15% to 20% are singletons. This CDR3 is built from 12 residues. V lost 5 bases to trimming and J lost 6 bases; unmatched junction nucleotides: 2. The germline gives CDR1 SEHNR, CDR2 FQNEAQ (reference sequence). The sample was PBMCs from the stem cell graft donor, taken from the stem cell graft. The chain carries TRBV7-9 and TRBJ2-7; 9 nucleotides align to TRBD1. The clonotype was recovered from a human donor who donated a stem cell graft to a child with acute lymphoblastic leukemia. As DNA, the CDR3 is TGTGCCAGCAGCGACAGGGGGTCCGAGCAGTACTTC. Translated: CASSDRGSEQYF. Supplemented by reference TRBV7-9 and TRBJ2-7, the full variable domain reads DTGVSQNPRHKITKRGQNVTFRCDPISEHNRLYWYRQTLGQGPEFLTYFQNEAQLEKSRLLSDRFSAERPKGSFSTLEIQRTEQGDSAMYLCASSDRGSEQYFGPGTRLTVT.